These 6 T cell receptor beta chains originate from one sample sequenced in a study of T cell responses to AZD1222 COVID-19 vaccine. Data came from immunoSEQ multiplex PCR; TCRdb stores just in-frame clones and leaves some out. Among more than 100,000 clones listed, 80% to 90% were seen once. The input for sequencing was peripheral blood, taken on day 0 of AZD1222 vaccination. These receptors originate from an adult in good health.

This chain joins TRBV12-5 and TRBJ2-1, with a weak D call TRBD2 (6 bases). V gave up 7 bases and J gave up 4 bases, with 11 bases separating them. The length of the CDR3 is 13 residues. The germline V gene encodes CDR1 LGHNT and CDR2 FRNRAP. CDR3 in DNA: TGTGCTAGTGCCCGGGACTTTTACAATGAGCAGTTCTTC. This codes for CASARDFYNEQFF.

The chain uses TRBV11-2 and TRBJ1-2, with 7 bases fitting TRBD1. The length of the CDR3 is 16 residues. Trimming removed 1 base from V and 4 bases from J; junction bases left unmatched: 9. Germline-derived CDR1 and CDR2 are SGHAT and FQNNGV. This CDR3 is CASSLVGRGIAYGYTF. The CDR3 DNA sequence: TGTGCCAGCAGCTTAGTAGGCAGGGGGATAGCCTATGGCTACACCTTC.

The chain employs TRBV28 and TRBJ2-5, with D perhaps matching TRBD2 (6 bases). Trimming removed 3 bases from V and 13 bases from J, with 12 bases in between. The CDR3 is made up of 11 amino acids. Germline loops: CDR1 MDHEN, CDR2 SYDVKM. For the CDR3, the DNA is TGTGCCAGCAGTTTTAGGAGCGGGCTGTACTTC. Its translation: CASSFRSGLYF.

This rearrangement joins TRBV6-6 to TRBJ2-7; D may be TRBD2 (5 bases). Germline V gene lookup returns CDR1 MNHNY and CDR2 SVGAGI (reference sequence). The length of the CDR3 is 13 residues. Between the trimmed V and J ends, which lost 5 bases and 2 bases, there was a span of 10 bases. CDR3: CASSVSGAYEQYF. CDR3 nucleotides: TGTGCCAGCAGTGTCTCCGGGGCCTACGAGCAGTACTTC.

The rearrangement uses TRBV29-1 and TRBJ2-5; tentative D call: TRBD1 (6 bases). The germline CDR1 and CDR2 sequences are SQVTM and ANQGSEA. The CDR3 runs to 15 residues. Trimming took off 0 bases at V and 2 bases at J, with 13 bases between the two ends. This CDR3 reads CSVEDSLRGQETQYF. The CDR3 DNA reads as TGCAGCGTTGAAGATTCTCTAAGGGGGCAAGAGACCCAGTACTTC. The whole variable domain, remainder taken from reference TRBV29-1 and TRBJ2-5, is SAVISQKPSRDICQRGTSLTIQCQVDSQVTMMFWYRQQPGQSLTLIATANQGSEATYESGFVIDKFPISRPNLTFSTLTVSNMSPEDSSIYLCSVEDSLRGQETQYFGPGTRLLVL.

This sequence joins TRBV20-1 and TRBJ1-1; no clear D gene. This CDR3 spans 10 amino acids. Trimming shortened V by 7 bases and J by 3 bases, and 6 bases separated the two germline ends. Germline CDR1 DFQATT, CDR2 SNEGSKA (reference sequence). The CDR3 reads CSGVHTEAFF. The CDR3, as DNA: TGCAGTGGGGTTCACACTGAAGCTTTCTTT.